This T cell receptor beta chain was identified during a study of blood T cell repertoires in COVID-19. Study-level information: PBMCs, B-cell-depleted T cells, or T cells were the source of the cDNA or gDNA that made up the material.

V lost 0 bases to trimming and J lost 2 bases, with 10 bases between them. Germline CDR1 MGHRA, CDR2 YSYEKL. The length of the CDR3 is 15 residues. Measured with immunoSEQ multiplex PCR; TCRdb has only the in-frame clones, and not every one. Of tens of thousands of clones in the sample, 69% were seen once. Sequences were obtained from peripheral blood. The chain is built from TRBV4-1 and TRBJ1-2; tentative D call: TRBD1 (6 bases). The receptor's source is a man older than 75 with acute or convalescent COVID-19. The CDR3 coding sequence is TGCGCCAGCAGCCAAGAGGGGGCAATGAACTATGGCTACACCTTC. It yields the protein CASSQEGAMNYGYTF.